These 22 T cell receptor beta chains were all obtained from the same sample, sequenced in a study of T cells after yellow fever vaccination. MiXCR, applied by TCRdb to the 5' RACE reads, yields one record per CDR3 protein. The sample has a few hundred thousand distinct CDR3 sequences; under 3.5% are singletons. This specimen consisted of CD4+ T cells sorted from PBMCs, obtained 10 days after the yellow fever booster vaccination. The origin of the receptors is a young man who received the YFV17D yellow fever vaccine.

This clonotype was recorded a few times. The V call is TRBV7-7, the J call TRBJ2-2; TRBD1 might be the D (7 bases). This CDR3 contains 13 residues. In germline, CDR1 is SSHAT, CDR2 FNYEAQ (reference sequence). With 3 bases removed from V and 7 bases from J, the gap between germline ends came to 9 bases. The CDR3 loop is CASSLQGGGELFF. The DNA of the CDR3 is TGTGCCAGCAGCTTGCAGGGGGGCGGGGAGCTGTTTTTT.

The chain is built from TRBV6-5 and TRBJ2-5; unclear D gene. The V gene lost 0 bases and the J gene lost 5 bases, with 16 bases spanning the gap. CDR3 length: 16 amino acids. Germline V lookup: CDR1 MNHEY, CDR2 SVGAGI. The CDR3 here is CASSYSSLSGWETQYF. CDR3 DNA sequence: TGTGCCAGCAGTTACTCTAGTTTAAGTGGATGGGAGACCCAGTACTTC.

The sample holds a few counts of this clonotype. The chain joins TRBV6-1 to TRBJ2-3, with 8 bases matching TRBD2. Germline CDR1 and CDR2: MNHNS and SASEGT. The CDR3 totals 16 residues. Germline trimming cut 8 bases from V and 2 bases from J; bases unmatched to any gene: 12. CDR3 DNA sequence: TGTGCCAGCGTGGTAGGAAAAGCGGGGGACACAGATACGCAGTATTTT. It yields the protein CASVVGKAGDTDTQYF.

This clonotype was counted between two and nine times. The chain employs TRBV6-1 and TRBJ2-7, with D maybe TRBD2 (5 bases). Germline loops: CDR1 MNHNS, CDR2 SASEGT. CDR3 length equals 13 residues. The V gene lost 0 bases and the J gene lost 5 bases, with 8 bases spanning the gap. The CDR3 protein is CASSEAAGNEQYF. The CDR3, as DNA: TGTGCCAGCAGTGAAGCAGCCGGGAACGAGCAGTACTTC.

This clonotype was recorded many times. This chain joins TRBV24-1 and TRBJ2-2; D not resolved. This CDR3 spans 14 amino acids. Per germline, CDR1 KGHDR and CDR2 SFDVKD. The V and J ends lost 5 bases and 1 base respectively, with 7 bases between them. For the CDR3, the DNA is TGTGCCACCAGTGTTAACGGGAACACCGGGGAGCTGTTTTTT. Its protein is CATSVNGNTGELFF.

This clonotype occurred many times. The chain recombines TRBV5-1 with TRBJ2-1; D uncertain. The germline V gene encodes CDR1 SGHRS and CDR2 YFSETQ. The CDR3 consists of 14 residues. The germline V and J ends were trimmed by 3 bases and 0 bases, with 7 bases remaining between them. For the CDR3, the DNA is TGCGCCAGCAGCTCGTACAGCTCCTACAATGAGCAGTTCTTC. Translated: CASSSYSSYNEQFF.

The chain links TRBV12-3 or TRBV12-4 to TRBJ1-2; 9 bases are shared with TRBD1. The CDR3 consists of 14 residues. The V and J ends lost 6 bases and 8 bases, in that order; junction bases with no gene match: 10. Here the CDR3 DNA reads TGTGCCAGCAGCATACTGGGACAGGGTGGCGGCTACACCTTC. Its protein product is CASSILGQGGGYTF.

This clonotype was counted ten times or more. The genes are TRBV18 and TRBJ1-5; possible D gene TRBD1, 6 bases. Germline lookup yields CDR1 KGHSH and CDR2 LQKENI. The CDR3 runs to 15 residues. The V and J ends lost 4 bases and 5 bases respectively, with 15 bases between them. The CDR3 nucleotides read TGTGCCAGCTCACACGGCGGGAACAGGGATCAGCCCCAGCATTTT. Its protein product is CASSHGGNRDQPQHF.

This clonotype was seen a handful of times. The rearrangement uses TRBV29-1 and TRBJ2-3; tentative D call: TRBD2 (5 bases). CDR3 size: 13 residues. V lost 7 bases, J lost 0 bases, and 11 bases lay in between. Looked up from germline, CDR1 is SQVTM and CDR2 is ANQGSEA. CDR3 sequence reads: CSEYRGSTDTQYF. The CDR3 nucleotides read TGCAGCGAGTATCGGGGTAGCACAGATACGCAGTATTTT.

The J gene is TRBJ2-7, the V gene TRBV14; D tentatively reads TRBD1 or TRBD2 (6 bases each). V lost 4 bases, J lost 7 bases, and 17 bases lay in between. CDR1 and CDR2 from the germline V gene are SGHDN and FVKESK. CDR3 length: 14 amino acids. DNA of the CDR3: TGTGCCAGCAGCCTAGGGGGGTTGGTTTCGGAGCAGTACTTC. Residues: CASSLGGLVSEQYF.

This clonotype appeared a few times. The chain couples TRBV6-5 to TRBJ2-7; D might be TRBD1 (5 bases). The germline V and J ends were trimmed by 0 bases and 2 bases, with 8 bases remaining between them. CDR1 is MNHEY, CDR2 SVGAGI, per germline. This CDR3 is 14 amino acids long. The CDR3 DNA sequence: TGTGCCAGCAGTTACTCTACAGGAACCTACGAGCAGTACTTC. Translated, it gives CASSYSTGTYEQYF.

This clonotype has a single count. A clone one base away is much larger, so this may be a read error. Here the CDR3 omits its conserved ending phenylalanine or tryptophan, so a read error is the likely source. V gene TRBV10-3 combines with J gene TRBJ1-1; TRBD1 might be the D (6 bases). The CDR3 is made up of 14 amino acids. Trimming cost V 2 bases and J 2 bases, with 9 bases left between them. The germline gives CDR1 ENHRY, CDR2 SYGVKD. This chain's CDR3 is CAISEGQSNTEAFS. The DNA of the CDR3 is TGTGCCATCAGTGAGGGACAGTCTAACACTGAAGCTTTCTCT.

The sample holds many counts of this clonotype. The V call is TRBV6-4, the J call TRBJ1-6; 7 bases align to TRBD1. The V gene end was trimmed by 6 bases and the J gene end by 9 bases; junction bases not matched to a gene: 14. Germline CDR1 MRHNA, CDR2 SNTAGT. The CDR3 runs to 16 residues. The CDR3 here is CASRATGLGLVSPLHF. DNA for the CDR3: TGTGCCAGCAGGGCGACAGGGCTCGGTCTGGTTTCACCCCTCCACTTT.

Many counts were recorded for this clonotype. V usage is TRBV18 and J usage is TRBJ1-5, with 7 bases identical to TRBD1. This CDR3 comprises 14 residues. V lost 6 bases and J lost 3; bases outside the gene matches: 5. The V gene's germline CDR1 is KGHSH and CDR2 LQKENI. CDR3 sequence (DNA): TGTGCCAGCTCGCAGGGGGGCCCCAATCAGCCCCAGCATTTT. Translation gives CASSQGGPNQPQHF.

This clonotype was recorded a few times. The rearrangement joins TRBV10-3 to TRBJ1-2; D is ambiguous. The CDR3 length is 14 residues. From germline, CDR1 is ENHRY and CDR2 SYGVKD. The V and J ends lost 2 bases and 0 bases respectively, with 7 bases between them. CDR3 coding DNA: TGTGCCATCAGTGAGCGGGATACTAACTATGGCTACACCTTC. It encodes CAISERDTNYGYTF.

The table lists this clonotype with many counts. J is TRBJ1-6 and V is TRBV7-9; TRBD1 matches at 10 bases. V was clipped by 0 bases and J by 6 bases; unmatched bases: 2. Germline values: CDR1 SEHNR, CDR2 FQNEAQ (reference sequence). CDR3 length: 16 amino acids. DNA of the CDR3: TGTGCCAGCAGCTTAGCGGGGGACAGGGGTAATTCACCCCTCCACTTT. It translates to CASSLAGDRGNSPLHF.

This clonotype has just a few counts. The V and J genes are TRBV29-1 and TRBJ1-3; D is undetermined. Germline lookup yields CDR1 SQVTM and CDR2 ANQGSEA. V was pared by 1 base and J by 0 bases, with 7 bases between. The CDR3 spans 14 residues. CDR3 in amino acids: CSVEGIFSGNTIYF. In DNA, the CDR3 is TGCAGCGTTGAAGGCATATTCTCTGGAAACACCATATATTTT.

This clonotype was seen repeatedly, ten times or more. V usage is TRBV7-2 and J usage is TRBJ2-5, with D perhaps matching TRBD1 or TRBD2 (5 bases each). Germline CDR1 SGHTA, CDR2 FQGNSA. The CDR3 is 14 residues long. Trimming pared 0 bases from V and 1 base from J, leaving 6 bases between. This CDR3 is CASSLAGTQETQYF. In nucleotides, the CDR3 is TGTGCCAGCAGCTTAGCTGGGACCCAAGAGACCCAGTACTTC.

This clonotype was recorded many times. The chain combines TRBV5-1 with TRBJ1-1; a weak D match, TRBD1 (5 bases). CDR1 SGHRS and CDR2 YFSETQ come from the germline V gene. V lost 2 bases to trimming and J lost 6 bases, with 14 bases between them. The CDR3 is 14 residues long. CDR3 in DNA: TGCGCCAGCAGCTTAGGGACGGTAGGCGCTGAAGCTTTCTTT. Its translation is CASSLGTVGAEAFF. The full variable domain, in which reference TRBV5-1 and TRBJ1-1 provide the parts outside the CDR3, is KAGVTQTPRYLIKTRGQQVTLSCSPISGHRSVSWYQQTPGQGLQFLFEYFSETQRNKGNFPGRFSGRQFSNSRSEMNVSTLELGDSALYLCASSLGTVGAEAFFGQGTRLTVV.

At least ten counts were recorded for this clonotype. The chain has TRBV20-1 and TRBJ1-1, with 7 bases aligning to TRBD1. The CDR3 is made up of 15 amino acids. The V segment lost 6 bases and the J segment 4 bases; nucleotides outside the gene matches: 14. Germline V gene sequence: CDR1 DFQATT, CDR2 SNEGSKA (reference sequence). The CDR3 sequence is CSARRQGGFFTEAFF. The CDR3 DNA follows: TGCAGTGCCAGAAGACAGGGCGGCTTTTTCACTGAAGCTTTCTTT.

The V and J genes are TRBV12-3 or TRBV12-4 and TRBJ2-5; TRBD1 might be the D (6 bases). This CDR3 spans 15 amino acids. Deletions cut 4 bases from V and 4 bases from J, with 16 bases between. CDR3 sequence (DNA): TGTGCCAGCAGTTCGCGAACAGGGACCGGAGAGACCCAGTACTTC. This sequence encodes CASSSRTGTGETQYF.

This clonotype was observed at least ten times. The chain uses TRBV12-3 or TRBV12-4 and TRBJ1-1; possible D gene TRBD1, 6 bases. The V end lost 4 bases, the J end lost 0 bases, and 9 bases lay between the germline ends. The CDR3 runs 14 residues. CDR3 sequence reads: CASSSGTLNTEAFF. The CDR3 nucleotides read TGTGCCAGCAGTTCCGGGACATTGAACACTGAAGCTTTCTTT.